Listed below are T cell receptor beta chains from one sample, sequenced in a study of control samples from healthy donors and cancer patients. Generated by immunoSEQ multiplex PCR, the TCRdb table keeps only in-frame clones and is missing some. The sample has 150,000 to 200,000 clones; around 94% are singletons. Sequenced: PBMCs. These receptors came from a man in his fifties or sixties with colorectal cancer. The CDR3 runs from the conserved cysteine through the conserved F or W. A D gene is named only where the DNA matches it firmly. Clone size appears in some rows only: once, few, many, or a class for an expanded clone.

d_gene	abundance	len	v_gene	j_gene	CDR3nt	CDR3aa
NA	NA	13	TRBV19	TRBJ1-3	TGTGCCAGTGAGGACGCAAACGGAAACACCATATATTTT	CASEDANGNTIYF
TRBD1	NA	14	TRBV5-1	TRBJ2-1	TGCGCCAGCAGCCCCGGGACAGCCAACAATGAGCAGTTCTTC	CASSPGTANNEQFF
NA	NA	13	TRBV12-3/TRBV12-4	TRBJ1-5	TGTGCCAGCGGCGGGGCCGGGGATCAGCCCCAGCATTTT	CASGGAGDQPQHF
TRBD1	NA	13	TRBV10-3	TRBJ1-1	TGTGCCATCAGGGACAGGGAAAACACTGAAGCTTTCTTT	CAIRDRENTEAFF
TRBD2	NA	13	TRBV10-1	TRBJ2-2	TGCGCCAGCAGTGCTAGCGGGACCGGGGAGCTGTTTTTT	CASSASGTGELFF
NA	NA	17	TRBV29-1	TRBJ1-1	TGCAGCCTTGCAGGCGGGGGCGGCGAACGGGTTGGGACTGAAGCTTTCTTT	CSLAGGGGERVGTEAFF
TRBD1	NA	12	TRBV19	TRBJ1-2	TGTGCCAGTAGTCTGACAGGGTTGGGCTACACCTTC	CASSLTGLGYTF
TRBD1	NA	13	TRBV6-5	TRBJ2-7	TGTGCCAGCAGTTTAGGGACAGACTACGAGCAGTACTTC	CASSLGTDYEQYF
NA	NA	16	TRBV28	TRBJ1-4	TGTGCCAGCAGTTTGTCGGGAGAAGGTGATCATGAAAAACTGTTTTTT	CASSLSGEGDHEKLFF
NA	NA	16	TRBV4-3	TRBJ2-5	TGCGCCAGCAGCCAAGATTTGGCAGGGGGGCAAGAGACCCAGTACTTC	CASSQDLAGGQETQYF
NA	NA	13	TRBV11-2	TRBJ2-1	TGTGCCAGCAGCATCCCCGGGGCGCATGAGCAGTTCTTC	CASSIPGAHEQFF
NA	NA	12	TRBV6-1	TRBJ1-1	TGTGCCAGCAGTGAAGGGGCAGGTGAAGCTTTCTTT	CASSEGAGEAFF
TRBD1	NA	12	TRBV10-3	TRBJ2-7	TGTGCCATCAAAGGACAGGGCCACGAGCAGTACTTC	CAIKGQGHEQYF
NA	few	12	TRBV7-8	TRBJ1-2	TGTGCCAGCAGCTTCGGAGGGAATGGCTACACCTTC	CASSFGGNGYTF
TRBD1	NA	12	TRBV6-5	TRBJ1-2	TGTGCCAGCAGGACAGGGGATAGTGGCTACACCTTC	CASRTGDSGYTF
NA	once	15	TRBV27	TRBJ2-2	TGTGCCAGCAGCATCAGGGGCCTGAACGCCGGGGAGCTGTTTTTT	CASSIRGLNAGELFF
NA	NA	12	TRBV5-1	TRBJ2-1	TGCGCCAGCAGCTCACACTACAATGAGCAGTTCTTC	CASSSHYNEQFF
NA	NA	15	TRBV6-6	TRBJ1-5	TGTGCCAGCAGTTACCTTACAGGGTCCTATCAGCCCCAGCATTTT	CASSYLTGSYQPQHF
TRBD2	NA	12	TRBV6-5	TRBJ2-5	TGTGCCAGCGCGGGGGGCAGGGGACCCCAGTACTTC	CASAGGRGPQYF
NA	NA	15	TRBV19	TRBJ2-7	TGTGCCAGTAGTATGGGCAGGTCGGCTAACTACGAGCAGTACTTC	CASSMGRSANYEQYF
TRBD1	NA	16	TRBV6-2/TRBV6-3	TRBJ2-7	TGTGCCAGCAGTTACTTGGGGACAGGGAGGCCCTACGAGCAGTACTTC	CASSYLGTGRPYEQYF
NA	NA	13	TRBV19	TRBJ2-2	TGTGCCAGTACGGACAGAATGACCGGGGAGCTGTTTTTT	CASTDRMTGELFF
NA	NA	14	TRBV6-6	TRBJ2-5	TGTGCCAGCAGGCAACACGGGGTCCTTATGACCCAGTACTTC	CASRQHGVLMTQYF
NA	NA	13	TRBV11-3	TRBJ1-5	TGTGCCAGGCGAAGGGGGTTGAATCAGCCCCAGCATTTT	CARRRGLNQPQHF
NA	NA	15	TRBV11-2	TRBJ1-6	TGTGCCAGCAGCTTAGAGGGTCAGGGGTATTCACCCCTCCACTTT	CASSLEGQGYSPLHF
TRBD1	NA	14	TRBV19	TRBJ1-5	TGTGCCACTAGGGGCAGGGGGAAAGGACAGCCCCAGCATTTT	CATRGRGKGQPQHF
TRBD1	NA	14	TRBV5-4	TRBJ1-4	TGTGCCAGCAGCCCAGGGGGCGCGTTTGGAAAACTGTTTTTT	CASSPGGAFGKLFF